Listed below are T cell receptor beta chains from one sample, sequenced in a study of shared clonotypes between healthy human individuals. Assay used: immunoSEQ multiplex PCR; TCRdb lists only in-frame clones, some missing. The table lists 190,000 or so clones, 66% of them singletons. The material sequenced was memory CD4+ T cells sorted from blood. These receptors were obtained from a man in his thirties or forties in good health. CDR3s include the opening cysteine and the closing phenylalanine or tryptophan. The D gene is left open where the match is weak. Not all rows give a size; the values are once, few, many and, for expanded clones, a class.

>-|TRBD1|TRBV7-9|TRBJ2-3
TGTGCCAGCAGCTTAATCCGGCAGGGGGTTGGTGATACGCAGTATTTT
CASSLIRQGVGDTQYF
>-|-|TRBV7-2|TRBJ1-2
TGTGCCAGCAGCTTAACCAGGGACGGCTACACCTTC
CASSLTRDGYTF
>-|-|TRBV28|TRBJ1-5
TGTGCCAGCAGTTGGGGTCAGGGCAATCAGCCCCAGCATTTT
CASSWGQGNQPQHF
>few|-|TRBV28|TRBJ2-1
TGTGCCAGCAGTTTCTCCAGGATGCTACACAATGAGCAGTTCTTC
CASSFSRMLHNEQFF
>-|-|TRBV7-4|TRBJ2-7
TGTGCCAGCAGCCCTCGGAGCCGTTCCCAATGGAACGAGCAGTACTTC
CASSPRSRSQWNEQYF
>few|-|TRBV28|TRBJ2-7
TGTGCCAGCAGTTTAGGGGGAAGCCTCTACGAGCAGTACTTC
CASSLGGSLYEQYF
>few|TRBD2|TRBV7-7|TRBJ2-5
TGTGCCAGCAGCTTGGGCGGGGGGGACGGAGAGACCCAGTACTTC
CASSLGGGDGETQYF
>-|TRBD2|TRBV2|TRBJ2-1
TGTGCCAGCATATTGAGGGGCGGGAGAATAGCCAATGAGCAGTTCTTC
CASILRGGRIANEQFF
>-|TRBD1|TRBV19|TRBJ2-4
TGTGCCAGTAGCCTAGTCAGGGGGAACATTCAGTACTTC
CASSLVRGNIQYF
>-|-|TRBV5-1|TRBJ2-1
TGCGCCAGCAGCTTGTCTTCAGACGGTGAGCAGTTCTTC
CASSLSSDGEQFF
>-|TRBD1|TRBV4-2|TRBJ2-7
TGTGCCAGCAGCCAATCTGACAGGGTAGGTTCCGAGCAGTACTTC
CASSQSDRVGSEQYF
>-|TRBD1|TRBV5-1|TRBJ2-1
TGCGCCAGCAGCGTGACAGGGACAGCCTACAATGAGCAGTTCTTC
CASSVTGTAYNEQFF
>-|-|TRBV14|TRBJ2-2
TGTGCCAGCAGCCAAGTGAGGTCCGGGGAGCTGTTTTTT
CASSQVRSGELFF
>-|-|TRBV20-1|TRBJ2-7
TGCAGTGCTAGAGGGGCCTACGAGCAGTACTTC
CSARGAYEQYF
>-|-|TRBV4-3|TRBJ2-3
TGCGCCAGCAGCCAAGATACAGCCACAGATACGCAGTATTTT
CASSQDTATDTQYF
>-|-|TRBV9|TRBJ1-1
TGTGCCAGCAGCATACGACAGAACACTGAAGCTTTCTTT
CASSIRQNTEAFF
>-|TRBD2|TRBV18|TRBJ2-1
TGTGCCAGCTCACCGTCTTGGCGGACTAGCGGGAACAATGAGCAGTTCTTC
CASSPSWRTSGNNEQFF
>many|-|TRBV7-8|TRBJ1-1
TGTGCCAGCAGCTTAAGCCGCGGGGCGGGTGGTGCTTTCTTT
CASSLSRGAGGAFF
>-|TRBD2|TRBV7-2|TRBJ2-3
TGTGCCAGCAGCTATCAAGCTGCGGGAGCGGGCGATACGCAGTATTTT
CASSYQAAGAGDTQYF
>few|-|TRBV19|TRBJ1-1
TGTGCCAGTAGAAGGACAGACTACACTGAAGCTTTCTTT
CASRRTDYTEAFF
>-|TRBD1|TRBV5-4|TRBJ2-1
TGTGCCAGCATCGACAGGGGGAAGGATGAGCAGTTCTTC
CASIDRGKDEQFF
>-|-|TRBV7-2|TRBJ1-4
TGTGCCAGCAGCTCGAGGGGGACAAGCTTTGAAAAACTGTTTTTT
CASSSRGTSFEKLFF
>-|TRBD1|TRBV18|TRBJ1-2
TGTGCCAGCTCACCGGTGGCCCCGACAGGGTCTAGTGGCTACACCTTC
CASSPVAPTGSSGYTF
>few|-|TRBV15|TRBJ2-7
TGTGCCACCAGCAGATTTGACGGCTACGAGCAGTACTTC
CATSRFDGYEQYF
>-|-|TRBV5-5|TRBJ2-3
TGTGCCAGCACACCTACAAGCACAGATACGCAGTATTTT
CASTPTSTDTQYF
>-|-|TRBV9|TRBJ1-4
TGTGCCAGCAGCGTCGACAGCTATAATGAAAAACTGTTTTTT
CASSVDSYNEKLFF
>-|TRBD1|TRBV28|TRBJ2-7
TGTGCCAGCGGAGGGATCGGGACAGGGGGAGGCGAGCAGTACTTC
CASGGIGTGGGEQYF
>-|-|TRBV14|TRBJ2-1
TGTGCCAGCAGATCGTTAGGGGGGGCCCGGGATGAGCAGTTCTTC
CASRSLGGARDEQFF
>-|TRBD1|TRBV7-2|TRBJ2-7
TGTGCCAGCAGCTTAGTAACAGGGGAATACGAGCAGTACTTC
CASSLVTGEYEQYF
>-|TRBD2|TRBV9|TRBJ2-1
TGTGCCAGCAGCGCGAGCGGGACCCACAATGAGCAGTTCTTC
CASSASGTHNEQFF
>-|-|TRBV5-6|TRBJ2-3
TGTGCCAGCCCGGGGGCCTTCACAGATACGCAGTATTTT
CASPGAFTDTQYF
>-|TRBD1|TRBV11-2|TRBJ1-2
TGTGCCAGCAGCCTTTCCGGGACAGGGGACGGCTACACCTTC
CASSLSGTGDGYTF
>-|-|TRBV4-3|TRBJ2-2
TGCGCCAGCAGCCAAGGGGTCCCGAACACCGGGGAGCTGTTTTTT
CASSQGVPNTGELFF
>-|-|TRBV18|TRBJ1-1
TGTGCCAGCTCACATTCGTCGCCACACGGGACTGAAGCTTTCTTT
CASSHSSPHGTEAFF
>-|TRBD2|TRBV5-1|TRBJ2-1
TGCGCCAGCAGCCCCACGGGGACTAGCGGGGGTCTCCAGGTTCGGCAGTTCTTC
CASSPTGTSGGLQVRQFF
>many|-|TRBV10-3|TRBJ2-7
TGTGCCAAAAGAATACGGGACACAACCTACGAGCAGTACTTC
CAKRIRDTTYEQYF
>-|-|TRBV11-2|TRBJ2-3
TGTGCCAGCAGCTTAGTCGCTGGGCTGGGAACAGATACGCAGTATTTT
CASSLVAGLGTDTQYF
>-|TRBD1|TRBV2|TRBJ2-1
TGTGCCAGCAATAGGGACAGTGTGAATGAGCAGTTCTTC
CASNRDSVNEQFF
>once|-|TRBV13|TRBJ2-3
TGTGCCAGCAGCGTAGGACGGGATGGAGATACGCAGTATTTT
CASSVGRDGDTQYF
>once|TRBD1|TRBV6-5|TRBJ1-1
TGTGCCAGCAGGGCAGGGGGGGGAAACACTGAAGCTTTCTTT
CASRAGGGNTEAFF
>-|-|TRBV29-1|TRBJ2-3
TGCAGCGTTGCCGGTGGTAGCACAGATACGCAGTATTTT
CSVAGGSTDTQYF
>-|-|TRBV7-2|TRBJ2-5
TGTGCCAGCAGCTCCCGATTATCGTCTAGTGGGACCCAGTACTTC
CASSSRLSSSGTQYF
>-|-|TRBV7-8|TRBJ2-3
TGTGCCAGCAGCCTCCTAGAGGGCCACGGAGGCACAGATACGCAGTATTTT
CASSLLEGHGGTDTQYF
>-|-|TRBV18|TRBJ2-1
TGTGCCAGCTCACCAAAGACTGGGGGAGCTGAGCAGTTCTTC
CASSPKTGGAEQFF
>-|TRBD1|TRBV9|TRBJ2-2
TGTGCCAGCAGCGTCGGGACAGGTGGAATCGCCGGGGAGCTGTTTTTT
CASSVGTGGIAGELFF
>once|TRBD1|TRBV6-1|TRBJ1-2
TGTGCCAGCAGTTCTAGGACAGGGCCCTTCTATGGCTACACCTTC
CASSSRTGPFYGYTF
>-|-|TRBV5-6|TRBJ2-3
TGTGCCAGCAGCTTTCAGGGCCCAGATACGCAGTATTTT
CASSFQGPDTQYF
>-|-|TRBV5-1|TRBJ1-1
TGCGCCAGCAGCCAGATCCCCGGACTGGGGGACACTGAAGCTTTCTTT
CASSQIPGLGDTEAFF
>-|TRBD2|TRBV10-3|TRBJ2-1
TGTGCCATCAGTGACAATGTGTGGTCTAGCGGGAGGGATGAGCAGTTCTTC
CAISDNVWSSGRDEQFF
>-|-|TRBV5-8|TRBJ2-1
TGCTTTTTGGGGGGTATCCCCAATGAGCAGTTCTTC
CFLGGIPNEQFF
>-|-|TRBV27|TRBJ1-1
TGTGCCAGCAGTTTTCCCGGGGGGGTTGAAGCTTTCTTT
CASSFPGGVEAFF
>-|-|TRBV12-5|TRBJ2-2
TGTGCTAGTGGTTTGGACGGCTTATGGGGGGAGCTGTTTTTT
CASGLDGLWGELFF
>-|-|TRBV19|TRBJ2-2
TGTGCCAGTAGTATAATTGGCGGGGCGAACACCGGGGAGCTGTTTTTT
CASSIIGGANTGELFF
>-|-|TRBV4-3|TRBJ1-2
TGCGCCAGCAGCCAAGAGGGTGGCTACACCTTC
CASSQEGGYTF
>-|TRBD1|TRBV5-1|TRBJ2-7
TGCGCCAGCAGCTTGGCCCAGGGGGCTGCGACCTACGAGCAGTACTTC
CASSLAQGAATYEQYF